Given below is one T cell receptor beta chain in context. The antigen is undetermined. The data were obtained in a study of persistence of HIV-infected CD4 T cells. Looking at the study overall: A median of roughly 8 years of suppressive ART preceded sampling. Blood samples, up to roughly 200 mL, came from multiple time points, except a couple of leukapheresis donors sampled once.

The libraries were made with immunoSEQ version 4 in survey mode. Profiled with immunoSEQ multiplex PCR; TCRdb holds only in-frame clones, not every one. Found here are tens of thousands of clones, over 65% of them singletons; the top ten hold around 1.8%. An overlapping HIV-1 Gag peptide pool stimulated these cells at approximately 0.91 ug/peptide/mL. Sorting of responding CD4+ T cells relied on upregulated CD40 ligand together with CD69. Undetectable plasma HIV-1 RNA below 50 copies/mL lasted at least 4 years. Anti-CD28/CD49d costimulation, CD40-blocking antibody and enfuvirtide were given to CD8-depleted PBMCs for 15 to 20 hours. The CDR3 is 13 amino acids. With 4 bases clipped from V and 12 bases from J, the junction kept 8 bases outside the gene matches. From germline, CDR1 is ENHRY and CDR2 SYGVKD.

The receptor was derived from an adult man with HIV who was CMV-seropositive. The material was CD4+ T cells sorted from PBMCs after approximately 20-hour stimulation, obtained from a patient who received antiretroviral therapy. The chain carries TRBV10-3 and TRBJ2-1; 8 bases line up with TRBD2. The CDR3 DNA follows: TGTGCCATCAGTGTCGACGGGGGGGAGGGGCAGTTCTTC. This gives the protein CAISVDGGEGQFF.